This T cell receptor (beta chain) derives from a study of T cell repertoires in cytomegalovirus infection. At the level of the study: Carrying CMV and the relevant HLA type showed in public TCR beta signatures. Findings of the study overall: Based on cumulative public TCR beta family frequency, carriers of CMV plus the relevant HLA were identified. CMV-specific HLA-C-restricted TCR beta clonotypes dominated the ex vivo response.

The germline V and J ends were trimmed by 2 bases and 6 bases, with 8 bases remaining between them. The germline gives CDR1 SGHTA, CDR2 FQGTGA. This CDR3 comprises 13 residues. TCRdb reprocessed the reads with MiXCR, giving one entry per CDR3 protein. The sample has around 740,000 distinct CDR3 sequences, 35% seen once. This clonotype was found a few times. Its antigen is undetermined. The chain recombines TRBV7-3 with TRBJ2-1; perhaps D is TRBD1 or TRBD2 (5 bases each). The origin of this receptor is a human donor in good health (CMV status not recorded). Some clones in this sample may be carry-over from other donors' samples. The sequencing sample was made of PBMCs. CDR3 DNA sequence: TGTGCCAGCAGCTTACTGGGGGTCAATGAGCAGTTCTTC. Encoded protein: CASSLLGVNEQFF.